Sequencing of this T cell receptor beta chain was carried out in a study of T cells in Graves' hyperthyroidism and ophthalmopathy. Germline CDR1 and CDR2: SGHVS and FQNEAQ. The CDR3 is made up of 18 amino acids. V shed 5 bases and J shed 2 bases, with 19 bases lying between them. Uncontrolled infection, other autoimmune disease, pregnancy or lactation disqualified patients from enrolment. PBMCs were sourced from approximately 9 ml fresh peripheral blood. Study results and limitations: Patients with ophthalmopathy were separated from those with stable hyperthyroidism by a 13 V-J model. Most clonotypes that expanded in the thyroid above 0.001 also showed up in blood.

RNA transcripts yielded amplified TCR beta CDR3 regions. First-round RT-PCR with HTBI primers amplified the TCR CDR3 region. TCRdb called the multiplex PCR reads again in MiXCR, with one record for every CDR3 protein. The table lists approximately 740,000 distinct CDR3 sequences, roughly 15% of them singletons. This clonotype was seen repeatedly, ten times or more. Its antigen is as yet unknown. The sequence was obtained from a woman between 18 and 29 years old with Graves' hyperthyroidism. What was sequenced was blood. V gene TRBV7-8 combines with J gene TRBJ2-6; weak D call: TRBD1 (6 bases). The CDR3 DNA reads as TGTGCCAGCAGCCCGTATAGGGGGATTGAGGCTGGGGCCAACGTCCTGACTTTC. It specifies CASSPYRGIEAGANVLTF.